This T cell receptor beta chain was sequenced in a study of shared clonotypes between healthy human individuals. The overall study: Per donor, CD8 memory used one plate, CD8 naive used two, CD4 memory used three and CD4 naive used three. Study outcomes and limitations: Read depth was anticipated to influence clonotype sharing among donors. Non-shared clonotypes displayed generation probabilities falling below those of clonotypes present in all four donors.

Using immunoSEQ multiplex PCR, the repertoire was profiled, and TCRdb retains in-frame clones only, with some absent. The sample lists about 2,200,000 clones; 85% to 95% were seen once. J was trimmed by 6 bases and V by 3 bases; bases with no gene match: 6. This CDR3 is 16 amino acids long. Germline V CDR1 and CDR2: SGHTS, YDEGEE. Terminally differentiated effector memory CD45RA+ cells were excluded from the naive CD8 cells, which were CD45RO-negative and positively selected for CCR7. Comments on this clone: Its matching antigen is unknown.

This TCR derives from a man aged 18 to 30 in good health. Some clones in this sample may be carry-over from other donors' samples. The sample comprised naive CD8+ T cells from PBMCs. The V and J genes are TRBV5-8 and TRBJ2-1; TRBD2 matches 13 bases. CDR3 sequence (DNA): TGTGCCAGCAGCTGGGGGGGACTAGCGGGACTCAATGAGCAGTTCTTC. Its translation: CASSWGGLAGLNEQFF. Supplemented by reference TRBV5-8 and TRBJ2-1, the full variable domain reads EAGVTQSPTHLIKTRGQQATLRCSPISGHTSVYWYQQALGLGLQFLLWYDEGEERNRGNFPPRFSGRQFPNYSSELNVNALELEDSALYLCASSWGGLAGLNEQFFGPGTRLTVL.